Below, 25 T cell receptor beta chains from the same sample are listed, as sequenced in a study of blood T cells in healthy people across ages. A second PCR of roughly 7 to 11 cycles used a sample-barcoded 5' primer and a J-beta primer mix. TCRdb ran MiXCR on the 5' RACE reads and lists one entry per CDR3 protein. This sample has 750,000 to 950,000 distinct CDR3 sequences, with almost 30% found just once. These data also featured in a second study, about T cells of mothers and their children.

What was sequenced was blood. Source of these receptors: a middle-aged woman in good health.

This clonotype was seen many times. The rearrangement uses TRBV20-1 and TRBJ2-5; a possible D gene is TRBD1 (6 bases). The CDR3 is 15 amino acids. Between the trimmed V and J ends, which lost 0 bases and 5 bases, there was a span of 16 bases. Germline V CDR1 and CDR2: DFQATT, SNEGSKA (reference sequence). The CDR3 spells CSARDTGTGSETQYF. The CDR3 nucleotides are TGCAGTGCTAGAGATACGGGAACAGGGTCGGAGACCCAGTACTTC.

This clonotype was seen ten or more times. The chain employs TRBV6-6 and TRBJ2-3; no clear D. CDR1 and CDR2 from the germline V gene are MNHNY and SVGAGI (reference sequence). This CDR3 region has 17 residues. V lost 0 bases to trimming and J lost 0 bases, with 13 bases between them. The CDR3 DNA follows: TGTGCCAGCAGTTACTCGGGTTCAACAGTAAGCACAGATACGCAGTATTTT. Protein: CASSYSGSTVSTDTQYF.

This clonotype was seen a few times. The chain joins TRBV5-1 to TRBJ1-2; possible D gene TRBD1, 6 bases. Germline V gene lookup returns CDR1 SGHRS and CDR2 YFSETQ. Trimming cost V 0 bases and J 4 bases, with 10 bases left between them. The CDR3 totals 14 residues. CDR3 sequence reads: CASSLGDTGYGYTF. The CDR3 bases are TGCGCCAGCAGCTTGGGGGACACAGGCTATGGCTACACCTTC.

The chain joins TRBV28 to TRBJ2-3; D possibly uses TRBD1 or TRBD2 (5 bases each). V lost 10 bases to trimming and J lost 7 bases, with 21 bases between them. Per the germline V gene, CDR1 is MDHEN and CDR2 is SYDVKM. This CDR3 is built from 14 residues. DNA for the CDR3: TGTGCCATCTCAAAGGGGACGGTTAGCAATACGCAGTATTTT. Its protein product is CAISKGTVSNTQYF.

This clonotype has only a few counts. The chain has TRBV12-3 or TRBV12-4 and TRBJ2-4, with 7 nucleotides matching TRBD2. CDR3 length: 15 amino acids. J gave up 13 bases and V 3 bases, and 15 bases lay outside the gene matches. CDR3: CASSFRVAGVGEQYF. CDR3 coding DNA: TGTGCCAGCAGTTTTAGGGTAGCGGGTGTAGGGGAGCAGTACTTC.

This clonotype has a handful of counts. This chain links TRBV28 with TRBJ2-5; possibly TRBD2 for D (5 bases). Per germline, CDR1 MDHEN and CDR2 SYDVKM. The CDR3 length is 14 residues. Trimming cost V 5 bases and J 5 bases, with 15 bases left between them. The CDR3 DNA follows: TGTGCCAGCAGTCATCCGAGCGGTGTGGAGACCCAGTACTTC. Translation: CASSHPSGVETQYF.

In the case of this clonotype: Just one base apart from a much larger clone, this may be a read error. V gene TRBV7-2 combines with J gene TRBJ2-7; tentatively, D is TRBD1 or TRBD2 (5 bases each). The CDR3 is made up of 12 amino acids. The V gene lost 4 bases and the J gene lost 6 bases, with 10 bases spanning the gap. CDR1 is SGHTA and CDR2 is FQGNSA in the germline V gene. The CDR3 coding sequence is TGTGCCAGCAGCTCCTTCGGGACCGAGCAGTACTTC. Protein: CASSSFGTEQYF. The entire variable domain, with the rest obtained from reference TRBV7-2 and TRBJ2-7, is as follows: GAGVSQSPSNKVTEKGKDVELRCDPISGHTALYWYRQSLGQGLEFLIYFQGNSAPDKSGLPSDRFSAERTGGSVSTLTIQRTQQEDSAVYLCASSSFGTEQYFGPGTRLTVT.

The chain couples TRBV15 to TRBJ2-1, with D unresolved. Trimming pared 0 bases from V and 0 bases from J, leaving 6 bases between. The CDR3 contains 15 residues. The germline V gene encodes CDR1 LNHNV and CDR2 YYDKDF (reference sequence). CDR3 amino acids: CATSRDSHSYNEQFF. The CDR3 DNA follows: TGTGCCACCAGCAGAGACAGTCACTCCTACAATGAGCAGTTCTTC. Full variable domain (missing parts from reference TRBV15 and TRBJ2-1): DAMVIQNPRYQVTQFGKPVTLSCSQTLNHNVMYWYQQKSSQAPKLLFHYYDKDFNNEADTPDNFQSRRPNTSFCFLDIRSPGLGDTAMYLCATSRDSHSYNEQFFGPGTRLTVL.

This clonotype showed up just a few times. Since a much larger clone is just one base distant, this may be a read error. V gene TRBV7-8 combines with J gene TRBJ2-5; the D call may be TRBD1 or TRBD2 (5 bases each). V lost 5 bases to trimming and J lost 1 base, with 26 bases between them. CDR1 is SGHVS, CDR2 FQNEAQ, per germline. CDR3 length: 19 residues. Here the CDR3 reads CASSPPPLLRLRGQETQYF. The CDR3 nucleotides are TGTGCCAGCAGCCCACCCCCCCTACTGCGGTTGAGGGGCCAAGAGACCCAGTACTTC.

This clonotype was detected only a few times. One end of the junction does not line up with germline, which may come from a read error. For the CDR3, the DNA is TGTGCCAGCAGCGTAACGGGCGGGGGGGCCCTCAATGAGCAGTTCTTC. Protein product: CASSVTGGGALNEQFF. V is TRBV7-3 and J is TRBJ2-1, with 9 bases fitting TRBD2. The CDR3 totals 16 residues. Germline V gene data show CDR1 as SGHTA and CDR2 as FQGTGA.

This clonotype was counted between two and nine times. The chain is built from TRBV10-3 and TRBJ2-1; D could derive from TRBD1 or TRBD2 (5 bases each). The CDR3 sequence is 15 residues long. V was cut by 4 bases and J by 3 bases, with 13 bases left in between. Germline CDR1 and CDR2: ENHRY and SYGVKD. The DNA of the CDR3 is TGTGCCATCAGTGGGGGGTTGTGGAACTACAATGAGCAGTTCTTC. This translates into CAISGGLWNYNEQFF.

The genes are TRBV7-9 and TRBJ1-1; no reliable D call. The germline CDR1 and CDR2 sequences are SEHNR and FQNEAQ (reference sequence). CDR3 length equals 15 residues. V lost 2 bases, J lost 2 bases, and 12 bases lay in between. CDR3 protein: CASSLSLSDNTEAFF. CDR3 nucleotide sequence: TGTGCCAGCAGCTTAAGTTTGTCTGATAACACTGAAGCTTTCTTT. The entire variable domain, with the rest obtained from reference TRBV7-9 and TRBJ1-1, is as follows: DTGVSQNPRHKITKRGQNVTFRCDPISEHNRLYWYRQTLGQGPEFLTYFQNEAQLEKSRLLSDRFSAERPKGSFSTLEIQRTEQGDSAMYLCASSLSLSDNTEAFFGQGTRLTVV.

This clonotype has only a few counts. V and J are TRBV2 and TRBJ2-1; 10 bases are a match to TRBD1. The germline CDR1 and CDR2 sequences are SNHLY and FYNNEI. The J segment lost 7 bases and the V segment lost 4 bases, leaving 4 bases of the junction unmatched. The CDR3 length is 14 residues. The DNA for the CDR3 is TGTGCCAGCAGTGCTGGACAGGGGGTAAATGAGCAGTTCTTC. This translates into CASSAGQGVNEQFF.

This clonotype was seen only a few times. The gene calls are TRBV7-3 and TRBJ2-3; 10 bases are a match to TRBD2. The CDR3 runs 16 residues. Germline CDR1 is SGHTA and CDR2 is FQGTGA. The J segment lost 4 bases and the V segment lost 5 bases, leaving 9 bases of the junction unmatched. The DNA for the CDR3 is TGTGCCAGCAGCCCAGGAGCGGGGGGGATTTCAGATACGCAGTATTTT. Residues: CASSPGAGGISDTQYF.

Concerning this clonotype itself: Germline and junction disagree at one end, which may indicate a read error. The chain couples TRBV20-1 to TRBJ1-5; TRBD1 matches 9 bases. CDR3 length equals 15 residues. Looked up from germline, CDR1 is DFQATT and CDR2 is SNEGSKA (reference sequence). Here the CDR3 reads CSARGAGQGYQPLHF. The CDR3 nucleotides are TGCAGTGCTAGAGGCGCCGGACAGGGGTATCAGCCCCTGCATTTT.

V gene TRBV2 combines with J gene TRBJ1-5; D is unresolved. The V end was cut by 5 bases, the J end by 6 bases, with 8 bases between. This CDR3 contains 12 residues. Germline CDR1 SNHLY, CDR2 FYNNEI. The CDR3 DNA follows: TGTGCCAGCAGTTTCAGCGCTCAGCCCCAGCATTTT. Its translation: CASSFSAQPQHF. Based on the CDR3 plus reference TRBV2 and TRBJ1-5, the full variable domain is EPEVTQTPSHQVTQMGQEVILRCVPISNHLYFYWYRQILGQKVEFLVSFYNNEISEKSEIFDDQFSVERPDGSNFTLKIRSTKLEDSAMYFCASSFSAQPQHFGDGTRLSIL.

This clonotype was detected only a few times. V gene TRBV29-1 combines with J gene TRBJ1-4; 9 nucleotides match TRBD1. From germline, CDR1 is SQVTM and CDR2 ANQGSEA. The CDR3 is 14 amino acids. The junction had 2 bases not matched to a gene; V was cut back by 6 bases and J by 0 bases. This CDR3 reads CSVQGAATNEKLFF. The CDR3 coding sequence is TGCAGCGTACAGGGGGCTGCAACTAATGAAAAACTGTTTTTT.

The rearrangement uses TRBV29-1 and TRBJ2-5; 7 nucleotides agree with TRBD2. The J call may not be correct, given that the DNA end is closer to TRBJ2-7. Germline V CDR1 and CDR2: SQVTM, ANQGSEA. The CDR3 is made up of 14 amino acids. CDR3 loop: CSVYVGGYNNEQYF. In DNA, the CDR3 is TGCAGCGTTTACGTGGGAGGGTATAACAACGAGCAGTACTTC.

This clonotype appeared many times. The chain recombines TRBV4-3 with TRBJ2-7, with D possibly TRBD1 on 6 matching bases. Deletions cut 3 bases from V and 1 base from J, with 10 bases between. CDR3 length: 14 amino acids. Germline V gene data show CDR1 as LGHNA and CDR2 as YSLEER. For the CDR3, the DNA is TGCGCCAGCAGCCAGAACACAGGGTCCTACGAGCAGTACTTC. This codes for CASSQNTGSYEQYF.

This clonotype came up once. The chain has TRBV29-1 and TRBJ2-4, with TRBD1 matching 9 bases. The DNA end is more similar to TRBJ2-7, so the J call may be wrong. This CDR3 comprises 14 residues. Per the germline V gene, CDR1 is SQVTM and CDR2 is ANQGSEA. CDR3 loop: CSAPCGTGFYEQYF. The CDR3, as DNA: TGCAGCGCCCCATGCGGGACAGGGTTCTACGAGCAGTACTTC.

This clonotype was detected ten times or more. Here the CDR3 reads CSVVNIEQFF. The CDR3 DNA follows: TGCAGCGTCGTTAATATAGAGCAGTTCTTC. J is TRBJ2-1 and V is TRBV29-1; D not certain. V lost 6 bases and J lost 10, with 10 bases in between. The CDR3 covers 10 residues. Looked up from germline, CDR1 is SQVTM and CDR2 is ANQGSEA.

This clonotype was observed a single time. The chain joins TRBV19 to TRBJ1-1, with TRBD1 identical over 8 bases. The CDR3 contains 15 residues. The germline V gene has CDR1 LNHDA and CDR2 SQIVND (reference sequence). V lost 5 bases and J lost 4; bases outside the gene matches: 9. The DNA for the CDR3 is TGTGCCAGTAGTGTCAGGGGGCTGGGGATCACTGAAGCTTTCTTT. Its translation is CASSVRGLGITEAFF. The whole variable domain, filled in from reference TRBV19 and TRBJ1-1, reads DGGITQSPKYLFRKEGQNVTLSCEQNLNHDAMYWYRQDPGQGLRLIYYSQIVNDFQKGDIAEGYSVSREKKESFPLTVTSAQKNPTAFYLCASSVRGLGITEAFFGQGTRLTVV.

The CDR3 loop is CSARDAGRNANTGELFF. Written as DNA, the CDR3 is TGCAGTGCTAGAGATGCTGGCAGAAACGCGAACACCGGGGAGCTGTTTTTT. The chain couples TRBV20-1 to TRBJ2-2; D ambiguous. This CDR3 has 17 amino acids. The V gene's germline CDR1 is DFQATT and CDR2 SNEGSKA (reference sequence). The V end lost 0 bases, the J end lost 0 bases, and 14 bases lay between the germline ends.

This clonotype was counted a few times. A much bigger clone sits one base away, suggesting this may be a read error. This chain joins TRBV7-3 and TRBJ2-2, with D perhaps TRBD1 (6 bases). Looked up from germline, CDR1 is SGHTA and CDR2 is FQGTGA. CDR3 length: 14 amino acids. The CDR3 DNA follows: TGTGCCAGCAGCTTAGGGGGCCCCACCGGGGAGCGGTTTTTT. It translates to CASSLGGPTGERFF.

The rearrangement uses TRBV5-4 and TRBJ2-3; D possibly corresponds to TRBD1 (6 bases). Trimming removed 4 bases at V and 6 bases at J, with 15 bases between. Per the germline V gene, CDR1 is SGHNT and CDR2 is YYREEE (reference sequence). This CDR3 has 14 amino acids. This CDR3 reads CASSQPGQSDTQYF. Written as DNA, the CDR3 is TGTGCCAGCAGCCAACCGGGACAAAGTGATACGCAGTATTTT.